These 11 T cell receptor beta chains originate from one sample sequenced in a study of CD8+ T cells in alopecia areata. RNA extraction was followed by reverse transcription into cDNA, which acted as the sequencing template. Using immunoSEQ multiplex PCR, the repertoire was profiled, and TCRdb retains in-frame clones only, with some absent. The sample records under 350,000 clones, roughly 50% being singletons. Stated treatment: oral pan-JAK inhibitor, 5-10 mg twice daily. The starting material was CD4+ T cells sorted from blood, obtained at week 24, from a patient treated with tofacitinib. The receptors stem from a human donor with alopecia areata.

A word on this clone: Other DNA sequences in this specimen translate into the identical CDR3. The rearrangement joins TRBV2 to TRBJ1-2; a possible D gene is TRBD1 (5 bases). The CDR3 contains 13 residues. The germline V gene has CDR1 SNHLY and CDR2 FYNNEI. Trimming removed 6 bases at V and 2 bases at J, with 10 bases between. The CDR3 DNA follows: TGTGCCAGCAGCGCGGGGCTCAACTATGGCTACACCTTC. Translating gives CASSAGLNYGYTF.

As to this clone: Germline is not matched at one junction end, which may reflect a read error. The V and J genes are TRBV5-4 and TRBJ1-5; no reliable D call. Per the germline V gene, CDR1 is SGHNT and CDR2 is YYREEE (reference sequence). The CDR3 covers 13 residues. CDR3 nucleotides: TGCGCCAGCAGCCAAGGTCCCAATCAGCCCCAGCATTTT. Its protein product is CASSQGPNQPQHF.

V is TRBV27 and J is TRBJ2-1; weak D call: TRBD2 (7 bases). This CDR3 spans 21 amino acids. Trimming cost V 5 bases and J 2 bases, with 31 bases left between them. Germline V lookup: CDR1 MNHEY, CDR2 SMNVEV (reference sequence). CDR3 amino acids: CASSRGWRVGRGGSTYNEQFF. CDR3 DNA sequence: TGTGCCAGCAGTAGGGGGTGGCGGGTCGGCCGGGGAGGGAGTACCTACAATGAGCAGTTCTTC.

This CDR3 is CAWSRNKAFF. The CDR3 DNA follows: TGTGCCTGGAGTAGGAATAAAGCTTTCTTT. This chain connects TRBV30 to TRBJ1-1; D gene uncertain. The CDR3 is 10 residues long. V dropped 2 bases and J dropped 9 bases, with 7 bases sitting between them. Germline CDR1 reads GTSNPN; CDR2 reads SVGIG (reference sequence).

As regards this clone: Other DNA sequences in the same sample also yield this CDR3. The J gene is TRBJ1-1, the V gene TRBV7-3; a possible D gene is TRBD1 (6 bases). V was shortened by 6 bases and J by 1 base, with 9 bases between the two germline ends. CDR3 length: 13 residues. Germline CDR1 is SGHTA and CDR2 is FQGTGA. The CDR3 is CASSLQGNTEAFF. CDR3 in DNA: TGTGCCAGCAGTCTACAGGGGAACACTGAAGCTTTCTTT.

V is TRBV2 and J is TRBJ1-6, with D unresolved. In germline, CDR1 is SNHLY, CDR2 FYNNEI. This CDR3 spans 13 amino acids. Between the trimmed V and J ends, which lost 1 base and 7 bases, there was a span of 5 bases. The CDR3 DNA sequence: TGTGCCAGCAGTGAAGTCGGGAATTCACCCCTCCACTTT. Its protein is CASSEVGNSPLHF.

The V and J genes are TRBV7-2 and TRBJ2-5; a possible D gene is TRBD2 (5 bases). Trimming took off 3 bases at V and 7 bases at J, with 15 bases between the two ends. CDR1 SGHTA and CDR2 FQGNSA come from the germline V gene. The CDR3 is 14 residues long. The CDR3 DNA sequence: TGTGCCAGCAGCTTGTTGGGAGAGATCGGGACCCAGTACTTC. This translates into CASSLLGEIGTQYF.

In this sample, this clone turned up once. The chain uses TRBV30 and TRBJ2-1; weak D call: TRBD2 (5 bases). Germline V gene data show CDR1 as GTSNPN and CDR2 as SVGIG (reference sequence). CDR3 size: 17 residues. The germline V and J ends were trimmed by 2 bases and 6 bases, with 23 bases remaining between them. CDR3 in DNA: TGTGCCTGGAGTCCGAGTCGGGATAAAGGGCCCTTCAATGAGCAGTTCTTC. Translated: CAWSPSRDKGPFNEQFF. The full variable domain, with the rest looked up from reference TRBV30 and TRBJ2-1, is SQTIHQWPATLVQPVGSPLSLECTVEGTSNPNLYWYRQAAGRGLQLLFYSVGIGQISSEVPQNLSASRPQDRQFILSSKKLLLSDSGFYLCAWSPSRDKGPFNEQFFGPGTRLTVL.

This clone was detected only a few times. This sequence joins TRBV29-1 and TRBJ1-2; 9 positions match TRBD1. CDR3 length: 13 amino acids. With 4 bases clipped from V and 6 bases from J, the junction kept 6 bases outside the gene matches. CDR1 is SQVTM, CDR2 ANQGSEA, per germline. The chain's CDR3 is CSVGRQGEDGYTF. CDR3 sequence (DNA): TGCAGCGTTGGTAGACAGGGGGAGGATGGCTACACCTTC. Together with reference TRBV29-1 and TRBJ1-2, the CDR3 gives the full variable domain: SAVISQKPSRDICQRGTSLTIQCQVDSQVTMMFWYRQQPGQSLTLIATANQGSEATYESGFVIDKFPISRPNLTFSTLTVSNMSPEDSSIYLCSVGRQGEDGYTFGSGTRLTVV.

J is TRBJ1-5 and V is TRBV7-8, with D unresolved. Trimming left V 1 base short and J 7 bases short, with 8 bases between. This CDR3 is built from 13 residues. Germline V lookup: CDR1 SGHVS, CDR2 FQNEAQ. CDR3 DNA: TGTGCCAGCAGCTTAGACCTAAAACAGCCCCAGCATTTT. Protein product: CASSLDLKQPQHF.

This chain connects TRBV5-1 to TRBJ2-7; 7 positions agree with TRBD1. Germline-derived CDR1 and CDR2 are SGHRS and YFSETQ. Trimming removed 2 bases from V and 4 bases from J; junction bases left unmatched: 9. This CDR3 has 15 residues. CDR3 residues: CASSLTWDSMYEQYF. CDR3 nucleotide sequence: TGCGCCAGCAGCTTAACATGGGACAGCATGTACGAGCAGTACTTC.